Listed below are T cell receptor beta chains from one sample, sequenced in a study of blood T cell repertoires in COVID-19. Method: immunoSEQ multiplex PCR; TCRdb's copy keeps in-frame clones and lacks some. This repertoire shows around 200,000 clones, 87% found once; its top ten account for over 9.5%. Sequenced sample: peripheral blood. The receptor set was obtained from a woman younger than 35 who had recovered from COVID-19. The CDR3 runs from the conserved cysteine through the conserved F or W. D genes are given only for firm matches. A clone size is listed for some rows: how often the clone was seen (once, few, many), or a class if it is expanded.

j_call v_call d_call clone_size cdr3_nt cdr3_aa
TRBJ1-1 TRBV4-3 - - TGCGCCAGCAGCCAAGATCAGGGCTTGAACACTGAAGCTTTCTTT CASSQDQGLNTEAFF
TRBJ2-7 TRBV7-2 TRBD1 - TGTGCCAGCCGTGACAGGGGGCAGTACGAGCAGTACTTC CASRDRGQYEQYF
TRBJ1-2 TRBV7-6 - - TGTGCCAGCAGCCCGTCAGGATCGGATGGCTACACCTTC CASSPSGSDGYTF
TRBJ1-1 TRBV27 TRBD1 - TGTGCCAGCAGTCCGACAGGGAGTACTGAAGCTTTCTTT CASSPTGSTEAFF
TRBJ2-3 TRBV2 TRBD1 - TGTGCCAGCCAGACAGGGGTGGGTACAGATACGCAGTATTTT CASQTGVGTDTQYF
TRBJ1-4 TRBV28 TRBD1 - TGTGCCAGCAGAACGCAGGGGGCGGGTAATGAAAAACTGTTTTTT CASRTQGAGNEKLFF
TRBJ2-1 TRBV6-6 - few TGTGCCAGCAGTTACACCACAGGTAATGAGCAGTTCTTC CASSYTTGNEQFF
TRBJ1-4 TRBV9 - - TGTGCCAGCAGCGGAGCTAATGAAAAACTGTTTTTT CASSGANEKLFF
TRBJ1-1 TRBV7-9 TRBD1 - TGTGCCAGCATCCCCCCCGGGACAGCCACTGAAGCTTTCTTT CASIPPGTATEAFF
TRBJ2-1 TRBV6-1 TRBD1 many TGTGCCAGCAGTGAAAGGACAGGGGGCTACAATGAGCAGTTCTTC CASSERTGGYNEQFF
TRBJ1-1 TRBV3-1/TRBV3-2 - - TGTGCCAGCAGCCAAATCTTCCTCGACAGCACTGAAGCTTTCTTT CASSQIFLDSTEAFF
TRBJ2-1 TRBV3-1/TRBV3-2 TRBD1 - TGTGCCAGCAGCTACAATGAAGCCCCGGGACAGATATACAATGAGCAGTTCTTC CASSYNEAPGQIYNEQFF
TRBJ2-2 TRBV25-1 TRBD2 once TGTGCCAGCAGTGGCTTTGGCGGGAGTGGGCACACCGGGGAGCTGTTTTTT CASSGFGGSGHTGELFF
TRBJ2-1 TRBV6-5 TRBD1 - TGTGCCAGCAGTTACACGGGACAGTTCAATGAGCAGTTCTTC CASSYTGQFNEQFF
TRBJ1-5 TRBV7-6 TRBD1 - TGTGCCAGCAGCTCCGGGACAGGGGAAAGCAATCAGCCCCAGCATTTT CASSSGTGESNQPQHF
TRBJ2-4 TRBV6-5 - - TGTGCCAGCACCAGAGAGGTTCGGGACATTCAGTACTTC CASTREVRDIQYF
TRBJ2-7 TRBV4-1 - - TGCGCCAGCAGCCAAGATTTCCTAGCCATATCCTACGAGCAGTACTTC CASSQDFLAISYEQYF
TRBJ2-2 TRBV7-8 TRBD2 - TGTGCCAGCAGTCCCCTAGCGGGAGGGCGCACCGGGGAGCTGTTTTTT CASSPLAGGRTGELFF
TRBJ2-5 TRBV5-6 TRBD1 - TGTGCCAGCAGCATTGGGACAGGGTCGGTGGAGACCCAGTACTTC CASSIGTGSVETQYF
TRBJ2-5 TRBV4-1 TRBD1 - TGCGCCAGCAGCCAAGCGACAGGGTTTGGGACCCAGTACTTC CASSQATGFGTQYF
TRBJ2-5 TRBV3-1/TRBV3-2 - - TGTGCAGATCAGCGGCTAGAACAAGAGACCCAGTACTTC CADQRLEQETQYF
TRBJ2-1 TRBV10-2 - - TGCGCCACCAGGGCGGATGAGCAGTTCTTC CATRADEQFF
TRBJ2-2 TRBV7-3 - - TGTGCCAGCAGCTTCGAAGCGGCCGACACCGGGGAGCTGTTTTTT CASSFEAADTGELFF
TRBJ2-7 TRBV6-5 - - TGTGCCAGCAGTTACTCGGCGGAAGGCTACGAGCAGTACTTC CASSYSAEGYEQYF
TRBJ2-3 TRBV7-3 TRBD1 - TGTGCCAGCAGCTTAAGACAGGGGCCAGATACGCAGTATTTT CASSLRQGPDTQYF
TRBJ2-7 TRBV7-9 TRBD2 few TGTGCCAGCAGCTGCTTAGGAGCGGGAGTCTGCGAGCAGTACTTC CASSCLGAGVCEQYF
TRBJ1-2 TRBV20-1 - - TGCAGTGCCGTGGACAGTCGACACACCTTC CSAVDSRHTF
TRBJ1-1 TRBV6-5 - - TGTGCCAGCAGTTACACGGAGGTGGGCGAAGCTTTCTTT CASSYTEVGEAFF
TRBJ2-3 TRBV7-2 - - TGTGCCAGCAGCTTAACCTGGGGAGTTCAAGATACGCAGTATTTT CASSLTWGVQDTQYF
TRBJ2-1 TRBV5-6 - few TGTGCCAGCAGCTGGGGGCAGACTGAGCAGTTCTTC CASSWGQTEQFF
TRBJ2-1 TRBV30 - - TGTGCCTGGGGGGACACGACGATCTACAATGAGCAGTTCTTC CAWGDTTIYNEQFF
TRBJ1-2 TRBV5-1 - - TGCGCCAGCAGCTTACCCACAGGCGGGGACTATGGCTACACCTTC CASSLPTGGDYGYTF
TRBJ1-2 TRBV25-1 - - TGTGCCAGCAGTGAATTCGTAGAACAGGATAACTATGGCTACACCTTC CASSEFVEQDNYGYTF
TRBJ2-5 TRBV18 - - TGTGCCAGCTCGAGTCGAGATCAAGAGACCCAGTACTTC CASSSRDQETQYF
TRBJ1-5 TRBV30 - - TGTGCCTGGAGTGTACAGGGTACCAATCAGCCCCAGCATTTT CAWSVQGTNQPQHF
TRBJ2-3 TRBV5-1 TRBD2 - TGCGCCAGCAGCTTGGAAGCGGGAGGACTCACAGATACGCAGTATTTT CASSLEAGGLTDTQYF
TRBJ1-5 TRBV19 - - TGTGCCAGTAGTATCGGGGGAAGTAATCAGCCCCAGCATTTT CASSIGGSNQPQHF